The source of this TCR beta chain is a study of blood T cells in healthy people across ages. The CDR3 contains 14 residues. The germline V gene encodes CDR1 SGHTA and CDR2 FQGTGA. V was clipped by 5 bases and J by 4 bases; unmatched bases: 5. A second PCR of 7 to 11 cycles used a sample-barcoded 5' primer and a J-beta primer mix. TCRdb reprocessed the 5' RACE reads with MiXCR, giving one entry per CDR3 protein. The sample has approximately 800,000 distinct CDR3 sequences, less than 80% seen once. V gene TRBV7-3 combines with J gene TRBJ2-5; 9 bases agree with TRBD1. This receptor was identified in a man aged 30 to 45 in good health. Sequencing input: blood. The CDR3 nucleotides read TGTGCCAGCAGCCCTAACAGGGGGCGAGAGACCCAGTACTTC. Protein: CASSPNRGRETQYF. The entire variable domain, with the rest obtained from reference TRBV7-3 and TRBJ2-5, is as follows: GAGVSQTPSNKVTEKGKYVELRCDPISGHTALYWYRQSLGQGPEFLIYFQGTGAADDSGLPNDRFFAVRPEGSVSTLKIQRTERGDSAVYLCASSPNRGRETQYFGPGTRLLVL.